A selection of T cell receptor beta chains follows, all from one sample in a study of shared clonotypes between healthy human individuals. TCRdb's table, derived via immunoSEQ multiplex PCR, lists solely in-frame clones and lacks some. The sample has 650,000 to 700,000 clones; around 90% are singletons. The sample taken for sequencing was memory CD8+ T cells from PBMCs. These receptor sequences come from a man aged 18 to 29 in good health. Some clones in this sample may be carry-over from other donors' samples. Both conserved end residues are part of each CDR3. The D gene is left open where the match is weak. Clone size appears in some rows only: once, few, many, or a class for an expanded clone.

CDR3aa	CDR3nt	j_gene	v_gene	d_gene	len	abundance
CASSTTRWIYEQYF	TGTGCCAGCAGCACCACCAGGTGGATTTACGAGCAGTACTTC	TRBJ2-7	TRBV11-2	NA	14	NA
CASSFRPRDEQYF	TGTGCCAGCAGCTTCAGACCCCGGGACGAGCAGTACTTC	TRBJ2-7	TRBV11-1	NA	13	NA
CASSPAAGDYNEQFF	TGTGCCAGCAGTCCAGCAGCGGGAGACTACAATGAGCAGTTCTTC	TRBJ2-1	TRBV27	TRBD2	15	NA
CASSLSGKIYEQYF	TGTGCCAGCAGTTTAAGCGGGAAGATCTACGAGCAGTACTTC	TRBJ2-7	TRBV28	TRBD2	14	NA
CATSPDRGSYGYTF	TGTGCCACCAGCCCCGACAGGGGTAGCTATGGCTACACCTTC	TRBJ1-2	TRBV15	TRBD1	14	many
CASSLAPGSEQYF	TGTGCCAGCAGCTTAGCTCCGGGCTCCGAGCAGTACTTC	TRBJ2-7	TRBV7-9	NA	13	NA
CASSQVLAGWGVGTDTQYF	TGTGCCAGCAGCCAAGTGCTAGCGGGGTGGGGAGTCGGCACAGATACGCAGTATTTT	TRBJ2-3	TRBV14	TRBD2	19	NA
CASSQVTGEILYGELFF	TGCGCCAGCAGCCAAGTGACAGGGGAAATTTTGTACGGGGAGCTGTTTTTT	TRBJ2-2	TRBV4-1	TRBD1	17	NA
CASSQVGYSSAFF	TGTGCCAGCAGCCAAGTTGGGTACTCGAGTGCTTTCTTT	TRBJ1-1	TRBV14	NA	13	NA
CASSVTGQTYEQYF	TGTGCCAGCAGTGTCACGGGACAGACCTACGAGCAGTACTTC	TRBJ2-7	TRBV6-5	TRBD1	14	NA
CASSQTGTEGYTF	TGCGCCAGCAGCCAAACCGGGACCGAGGGCTACACCTTC	TRBJ1-2	TRBV4-3	NA	13	NA
CASSYGSGEAFF	TGTGCCAGCAGTTACGGGTCCGGTGAAGCTTTCTTT	TRBJ1-1	TRBV6-5	NA	12	NA
CASSLGTGGRRAGEQFF	TGTGCCAGCAGCTTAGGGACAGGCGGGCGCCGGGCGGGTGAGCAGTTCTTC	TRBJ2-1	TRBV11-3	TRBD1	17	NA
CASSLVGIRQGAGNTIYF	TGTGCCAGCAGCTTAGTCGGGATTCGACAGGGGGCTGGAAACACCATATATTTT	TRBJ1-3	TRBV7-9	TRBD1	18	NA
CASSPAGQPGEGPGELFF	TGTGCCAGTAGTCCCGCGGGACAGCCCGGAGAAGGGCCCGGGGAGCTGTTTTTT	TRBJ2-2	TRBV19	NA	18	NA
CASSPSTGTAGYNEQFF	TGTGCCAGCAGCCCCAGCACCGGGACTGCGGGGTACAATGAGCAGTTCTTC	TRBJ2-1	TRBV7-9	NA	17	NA
CASSFQGSYEQYF	TGTGCCAGCAGTTTTCAGGGGTCCTACGAGCAGTACTTC	TRBJ2-7	TRBV27	NA	13	NA
CASSPHPRQGDYGYTF	TGTGCCAGTAGTCCTCACCCCAGACAGGGGGACTATGGCTACACCTTC	TRBJ1-2	TRBV19	TRBD1	16	NA
CASSQERGYQETQYF	TGCGCCAGCAGCCAAGAAAGGGGGTACCAAGAGACCCAGTACTTC	TRBJ2-5	TRBV4-3	NA	15	NA
CASSLTSGRILTPYEQYF	TGTGCCAGCAGTCTTACTAGCGGGAGGATTCTAACGCCCTACGAGCAGTACTTC	TRBJ2-7	TRBV27	TRBD2	18	NA
CASSQAVWVVLTCYEQYF	TGCGCCAGCAGCCAAGCGGTTTGGGTCGTCTTGACCTGCTACGAGCAGTACTTC	TRBJ2-7	TRBV4-3	NA	18	NA
CASSVSSGHGAYEQYF	TGTGCCAGCAGCGTATCATCAGGACACGGAGCCTACGAGCAGTACTTC	TRBJ2-7	TRBV9	NA	16	NA
CASSARDVTYGYTF	TGCGCCAGCAGTGCACGGGACGTGACCTATGGCTACACCTTC	TRBJ1-2	TRBV10-2	NA	14	once
CASSHRDGYEQYF	TGCGCCAGCAGCCATCGGGACGGCTACGAGCAGTACTTC	TRBJ2-7	TRBV4-1	NA	13	NA
CASSQHPPDAEQYF	TGTGCCAGCAGCCAACATCCACCCGACGCCGAGCAGTACTTC	TRBJ2-7	TRBV4-2	NA	14	NA
CASSVDQGNQPQHF	TGTGCCAGCAGCGTAGACCAGGGGAATCAGCCCCAGCATTTT	TRBJ1-5	TRBV9	NA	14	NA
CASSPFGTRVASYNEQFF	TGTGCCAGCAGCCCGTTCGGGACTAGGGTAGCATCCTACAATGAGCAGTTCTTC	TRBJ2-1	TRBV7-3	TRBD2	18	NA
CASSKRDTDYNEQFF	TGTGCCAGCAGTAAGAGGGACACCGACTACAATGAGCAGTTCTTC	TRBJ2-1	TRBV6-6	NA	15	NA
CASSPLGQTRGTDTQYF	TGTGCCAGCAGCCCCTTAGGACAGACGCGGGGCACAGATACGCAGTATTTT	TRBJ2-3	TRBV7-3	NA	17	NA
CASSHLQGDPRTQYF	TGTGCCAGCAGTCATTTACAGGGAGACCCTAGGACCCAGTACTTC	TRBJ2-5	TRBV27	NA	15	NA
CASSTRRGQETQYF	TGTGCCAGTTCGACCCGGCGGGGGCAAGAGACCCAGTACTTC	TRBJ2-5	TRBV27	TRBD2	14	NA
CASSLARGGVNEQYF	TGCGCCAGCAGCTTGGCTCGGGGGGGAGTCAACGAGCAGTACTTC	TRBJ2-7	TRBV5-1	TRBD2	15	NA
CASSLHGATSNYEQYF	TGTGCCAGCAGCCTACATGGGGCGACTAGCAACTACGAGCAGTACTTC	TRBJ2-7	TRBV6-6	TRBD2	16	NA
CASSPPGQGLYNEQFF	TGTGCCAGCTCACCACCGGGACAGGGGTTATACAATGAGCAGTTCTTC	TRBJ2-1	TRBV18	TRBD1	16	NA
CASSLEPIAAPLNTEAFF	TGTGCCAGCAGCTTAGAACCGATCGCAGCACCTCTGAACACTGAAGCTTTCTTT	TRBJ1-1	TRBV11-2	NA	18	NA
CASSEIPWGAFF	TGCGCCAGCAGCGAAATACCATGGGGGGCTTTCTTT	TRBJ1-1	TRBV10-1	NA	12	NA
CASSLLDSRGGEKLFF	TGTGCCAGCAGTTTATTGGATTCCAGGGGGGGTGAAAAACTGTTTTTT	TRBJ1-4	TRBV27	TRBD1	16	NA
CASSLRDRAYEQYF	TGTGCCAGCAGCCTCCGGGACAGGGCCTACGAGCAGTACTTC	TRBJ2-7	TRBV7-9	TRBD1	14	NA
CASSLGDSYTEAFF	TGTGCCAGCAGTTTAGGGGACAGCTACACTGAAGCTTTCTTT	TRBJ1-1	TRBV28	TRBD1	14	NA
CASSVGTDYGYTF	TGTGCCAGCAGCGTAGGGACGGACTATGGCTACACCTTC	TRBJ1-2	TRBV9	NA	13	NA
CASSYGGYEQYF	TGTGCCAGCAGCTACGGGGGTTACGAGCAGTACTTC	TRBJ2-7	TRBV5-4	NA	12	NA
CASSGLAGTSYEQYF	TGTGCCAGCAGTGGACTAGCGGGAACATCCTACGAGCAGTACTTC	TRBJ2-7	TRBV6-1	TRBD2	15	NA
CASSLRVYEQFF	TGTGCCAGCAGCTTAAGGGTATATGAGCAGTTCTTC	TRBJ2-1	TRBV7-9	NA	12	NA
CGVSLGTGGSYEQYF	TGTGGGGTCAGCCTCGGGACAGGGGGCAGCTACGAGCAGTACTTC	TRBJ2-7	TRBV6-1	TRBD1	15	NA